This TCR beta chain appears in the sequencing data of a study of T cell responses to AZD1222 COVID-19 vaccine. Study conclusions and caveats: Regions 160-218 and 743-854 dominated among vaccine-associated CD4 TCRs spanning spike. There were mostly white British donors and more females than males, and clonal diversity was possibly underestimated. With two AZD1222 doses given, Spike-specific TCR breadth and depth both rose. At baseline, seropositivity was found in only a handful of AZD1222 recipients.

Germline-derived CDR1 and CDR2 are SGHVS and FQNEAQ. V lost 1 base to trimming and J lost 9 bases, with 10 bases between them. The CDR3 totals 13 residues. Points on this clone: Antigen unknown.

Libraries were prepared by immunoSEQ multiplex PCR; TCRdb keeps only in-frame clonotypes and omits some of them. Of 65,000 to 100,000 clones listed, approximately 89% are singletons. The sample consisted of peripheral blood, taken 28 days after the second AZD1222 dose. The chain combines TRBV7-8 with TRBJ2-1; D is unclear. This receptor was taken from an adult who received the AZD1222 COVID-19 vaccine. CDR3 amino acids: CASSLDSTTEQFF. The CDR3 coding sequence is TGTGCCAGCAGCTTAGATTCGACGACTGAGCAGTTCTTC.